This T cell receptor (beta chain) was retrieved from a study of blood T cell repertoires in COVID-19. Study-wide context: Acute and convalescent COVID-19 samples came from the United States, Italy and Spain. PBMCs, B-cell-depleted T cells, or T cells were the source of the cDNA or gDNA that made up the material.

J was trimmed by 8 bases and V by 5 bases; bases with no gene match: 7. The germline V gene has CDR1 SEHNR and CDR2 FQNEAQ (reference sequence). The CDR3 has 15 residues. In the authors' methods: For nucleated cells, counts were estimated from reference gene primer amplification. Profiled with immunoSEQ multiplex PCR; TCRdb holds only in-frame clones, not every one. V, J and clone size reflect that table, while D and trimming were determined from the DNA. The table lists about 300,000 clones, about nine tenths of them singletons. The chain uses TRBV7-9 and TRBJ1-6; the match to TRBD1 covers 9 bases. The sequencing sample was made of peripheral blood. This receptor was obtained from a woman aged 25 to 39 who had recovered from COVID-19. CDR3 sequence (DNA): TGTGCCAGCAGCCCGGGACAGGGAATAGATTCACCCCTCCACTTT. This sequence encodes CASSPGQGIDSPLHF.